This is a list of T cell receptor beta chains from one sample in a study of T cell responses to AZD1222 COVID-19 vaccine. Using immunoSEQ multiplex PCR, the repertoire was profiled, and TCRdb retains in-frame clones only, with some absent. The table includes 130,000 to 150,000 clones, 88% detected once. The specimen was peripheral blood, collected on day 0 of AZD1222 vaccination. The source is an adult in good health. Each CDR3 is given with its conserved first and last residue. A D gene is named only where the DNA matches it firmly. Size values are once, few and many counts, or a class for expanded clones, and some rows have none.

size | length | D | J | V | DNA | CDR3
once | 16 | TRBD2 | TRBJ2-5 | TRBV7-3 | TGTGCCAGCAGCCCGTATAGCGGGAGAGGTGGAGAGACCCAGTACTTC | CASSPYSGRGGETQYF
- | 14 | TRBD1 | TRBJ2-1 | TRBV27 | TGTGCCAGCAGTACACAGGGGGCCTTCAATGAGCAGTTCTTC | CASSTQGAFNEQFF
few | 17 | TRBD2 | TRBJ2-2 | TRBV4-2 | TGTGCCAGCAGCCCCAGGACTAGCGGGAGGGATATCGGGGAGCTGTTTTTT | CASSPRTSGRDIGELFF
- | 13 | - | TRBJ1-2 | TRBV7-9 | TGTGCCAGCAGCTACACAGATAACTATGGCTACACCTTC | CASSYTDNYGYTF
- | 17 | TRBD2 | TRBJ2-3 | TRBV11-3 | TGTGCCAGCAGCTTAGGGCGTAGGACTAGCGGGAGGGTCGCGCAGTATTTT | CASSLGRRTSGRVAQYF
- | 15 | - | TRBJ2-5 | TRBV4-2 | TGTGCCAGCAGCCAAGATGGGCAGGGGAAAGAGACCCAGTACTTC | CASSQDGQGKETQYF
once | 15 | TRBD1 | TRBJ1-2 | TRBV28 | TGTGCCAGCAGTGCCTTCAGGGACAGCCTCTATGGCTACACCTTC | CASSAFRDSLYGYTF
- | 16 | TRBD1 | TRBJ2-2 | TRBV11-3 | TGTGCCAGCAGCTTAGACCTACGACAGGGCGGCGGGGAGCTGTTTTTT | CASSLDLRQGGGELFF
- | 17 | - | TRBJ2-1 | TRBV4-3 | TGCGCCAGCAGCCCGAGGGCGGAGGGGGGTTACTACAATGAGCAGTTCTTC | CASSPRAEGGYYNEQFF
- | 14 | TRBD1 | TRBJ2-3 | TRBV10-3 | TGTGCCAGCCTTCAGGGGGCCCCAACAGATACGCAGTATTTT | CASLQGAPTDTQYF
- | 13 | - | TRBJ1-1 | TRBV27 | TGTGCCAGCAGTTCCACCCCCCTGGGGGAAGCTTTCTTT | CASSSTPLGEAFF
- | 14 | - | TRBJ1-2 | TRBV20-1 | TGCAGTGCTAGTGGGGGGAAAACTAACTATGGCTACACCTTC | CSASGGKTNYGYTF
- | 14 | - | TRBJ2-7 | TRBV5-1 | TGCGCCAGCAGCTTGCAGGGTATGGGCCACGAGCAGTACTTC | CASSLQGMGHEQYF
- | 14 | - | TRBJ2-7 | TRBV2 | TGTGCCAGCGCCCCGGCGACAGTTTACTACGAGCAGTACTTC | CASAPATVYYEQYF
- | 16 | TRBD2 | TRBJ2-5 | TRBV11-1 | TGTGCCAGCAGCTTTAGGGTGTTGCGGGAGAAAGAGACCCAGTACTTC | CASSFRVLREKETQYF
- | 18 | TRBD1 | TRBJ2-3 | TRBV11-2 | TGTGCCAGCAGGACCGGGACAGCAGGACACACTAGCACAGATACGCAGTATTTT | CASRTGTAGHTSTDTQYF
once | 15 | - | TRBJ1-1 | TRBV28 | TGTGCCAGCAGTTTAGGAAGGGGCATGAACACTGAAGCTTTCTTT | CASSLGRGMNTEAFF
- | 15 | - | TRBJ2-2 | TRBV7-2 | TGTGCCAGCAAGATCTCGGGGGCGCGGACCGGGGAGCTGTTTTTT | CASKISGARTGELFF
- | 16 | - | TRBJ2-6 | TRBV27 | TGTGCCAGCAGTTTATCGTGGGGTGACGGGGCCAACGTCCTGACTTTC | CASSLSWGDGANVLTF